The clone carrying this T cell receptor beta chain appeared a few times. Its specificity is not known. This sample stems from a study of beta chain features in type 1 diabetes. Whole-study findings and limits: Researchers caution that PCR might favor shorter templates, equally among patients and controls. Cells carrying high TCR expression could end up over-represented when cDNA is sequenced.

The investigators reverse transcribed all of the isolated RNA, so they sequenced expressed TCRB transcripts. Only in-frame clones appear in the TCRdb table, and some are missing; sequencing was by immunoSEQ multiplex PCR. The sample holds hundreds of thousands of clones, roughly 12% seen once. The CDR3 runs 13 residues. V shed 3 bases and J shed 0 bases, with 5 bases lying between them. Germline CDR1 is SGHTA and CDR2 is FQGTGA. The rearrangement joins TRBV7-3 to TRBJ1-2; no clear D. The sequenced sample was naive CD4+ T cells from blood. This receptor was taken from a man aged 18-30 years in good health. The CDR3 region is CASSFSSNYGYTF. The CDR3 nucleotides are TGTGCCAGCAGCTTCAGTTCTAACTATGGCTACACCTTC.